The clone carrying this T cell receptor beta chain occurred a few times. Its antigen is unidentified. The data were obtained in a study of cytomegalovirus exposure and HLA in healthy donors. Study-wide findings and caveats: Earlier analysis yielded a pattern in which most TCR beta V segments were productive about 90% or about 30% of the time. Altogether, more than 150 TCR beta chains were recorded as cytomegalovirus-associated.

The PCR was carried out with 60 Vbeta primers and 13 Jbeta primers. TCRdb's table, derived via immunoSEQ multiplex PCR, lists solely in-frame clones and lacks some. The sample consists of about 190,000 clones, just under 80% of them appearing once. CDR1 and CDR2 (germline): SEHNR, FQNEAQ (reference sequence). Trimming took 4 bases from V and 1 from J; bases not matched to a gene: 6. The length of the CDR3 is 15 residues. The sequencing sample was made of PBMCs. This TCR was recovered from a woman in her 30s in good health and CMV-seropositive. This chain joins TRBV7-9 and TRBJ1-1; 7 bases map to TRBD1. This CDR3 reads CASSWNDRENTEAFF. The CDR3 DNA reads TGTGCCAGCAGCTGGAATGACAGGGAGAACACTGAAGCTTTCTTT.